This section outlines one T cell receptor (beta chain) sequence together with its context. The authors reverse transcribed roughly 0.5 to 1 ug RNA with random hexamers. Each CDR3 protein is one row after TCRdb ran MiXCR on the immunoSEQ multiplex PCR reads. Here the sample spans 190,000 or so distinct CDR3 sequences, around 95% being singletons. These data come from a study of CD8 T cells in Susac syndrome. The CDR3 has 15 residues. V gave up 2 bases and J gave up 3 bases; unmatched junction bases: 6. Germline V gene lookup returns CDR1 GTSNPN and CDR2 SVGIG (reference sequence). This clonotype was obtained from a human donor with multiple sclerosis. The V and J genes are TRBV30 and TRBJ2-2; 7 bases line up with TRBD1. The sequenced sample consisted of CD4+ T cells from PBMCs. The CDR3: CAWSRGGSDTGELFF. Here the CDR3 DNA reads TGTGCCTGGAGTCGAGGGGGCAGCGACACCGGGGAGCTGTTTTTT.